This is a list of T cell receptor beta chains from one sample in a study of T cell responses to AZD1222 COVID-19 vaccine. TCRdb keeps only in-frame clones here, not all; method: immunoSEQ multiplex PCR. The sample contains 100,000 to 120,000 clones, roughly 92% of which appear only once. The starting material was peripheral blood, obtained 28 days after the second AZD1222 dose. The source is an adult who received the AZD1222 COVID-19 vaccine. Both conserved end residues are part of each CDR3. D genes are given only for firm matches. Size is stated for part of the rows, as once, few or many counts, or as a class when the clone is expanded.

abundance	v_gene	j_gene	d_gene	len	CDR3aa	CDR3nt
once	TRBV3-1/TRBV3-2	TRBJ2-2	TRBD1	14	CASSPDRGAGELFF	TGTGCCAGCAGCCCCGACAGGGGGGCCGGGGAGCTGTTTTTT
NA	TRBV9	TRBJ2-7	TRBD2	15	CASSGGVAGGYEQYF	TGTGCCAGCAGCGGAGGGGTAGCGGGGGGATACGAGCAGTACTTC
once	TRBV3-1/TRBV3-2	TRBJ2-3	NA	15	CASSESGPITDTQYF	TGTGCCAGCAGCGAGAGTGGGCCCATCACAGATACGCAGTATTTT
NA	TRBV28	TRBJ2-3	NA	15	CASSSISGDGDTQYF	TGTGCCAGCAGTTCTATCTCGGGGGACGGGGATACGCAGTATTTT
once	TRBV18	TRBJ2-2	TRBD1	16	CASSPPGQGTTGELFF	TGTGCCAGCTCACCACCGGGACAGGGTACCACCGGGGAGCTGTTTTTT
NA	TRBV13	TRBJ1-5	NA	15	CASSLGTGSNQPQHF	TGTGCCAGCAGCTTAGGGACAGGCTCCAATCAGCCCCAGCATTTT
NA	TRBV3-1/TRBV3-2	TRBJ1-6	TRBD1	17	CASSQDQGGGENSPLHF	TGTGCCAGCAGCCAAGATCAAGGAGGGGGCGAAAATTCACCCCTCCACTTT
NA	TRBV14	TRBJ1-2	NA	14	CASSQSRSAAGYTF	TGTGCCAGCAGCCAATCGAGGTCAGCAGCTGGCTACACCTTC
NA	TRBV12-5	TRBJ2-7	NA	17	CASGLGHKKLSSYEQYF	TGTGCTAGTGGTTTGGGACATAAGAAACTTAGCTCCTACGAGCAGTACTTC
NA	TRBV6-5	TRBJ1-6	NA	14	CASRTDRYNSPLHF	TGTGCCAGCAGGACGGACAGATATAATTCACCCCTCCACTTT
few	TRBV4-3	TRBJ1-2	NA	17	CASSQSTGKGLSYGYTF	TGCGCCAGCAGCCAATCAACCGGGAAGGGTCTTTCCTATGGCTACACCTTC
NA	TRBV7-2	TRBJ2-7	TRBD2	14	CASSLIRGGPEQYF	TGTGCCAGCAGCTTAATCCGGGGGGGCCCGGAGCAGTACTTC
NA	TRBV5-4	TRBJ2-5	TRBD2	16	CASSFTSGGDGETQYF	TGTGCCAGCAGCTTCACTAGCGGGGGGGATGGAGAGACCCAGTACTTC
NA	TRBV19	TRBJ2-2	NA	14	CASSNLGNTGELFF	TGTGCCAGTAGTAATCTGGGGAACACCGGGGAGCTGTTTTTT
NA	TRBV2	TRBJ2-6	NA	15	CASSVENSGANVLTF	TGTGCCAGCAGTGTGGAGAACTCTGGGGCCAACGTCCTGACTTTC
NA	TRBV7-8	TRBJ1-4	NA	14	CASTRNGFDEKLFF	TGTGCCAGCACCCGGAATGGTTTTGATGAAAAACTGTTTTTT
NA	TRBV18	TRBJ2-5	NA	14	CASSPPRGIETQYF	TGTGCCAGCTCACCACCGAGGGGGATAGAGACCCAGTACTTC
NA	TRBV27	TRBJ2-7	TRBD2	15	CASSLTSGGPYEQYF	TGTGCCAGCAGTTTAACTAGCGGGGGGCCCTACGAGCAGTACTTC
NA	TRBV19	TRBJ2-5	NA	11	CASSTGETQYF	TGTGCCAGTAGTACAGGCGAGACCCAGTACTTC
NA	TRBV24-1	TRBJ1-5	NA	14	CATQDRLSNQPQHF	TGTGCCACTCAAGACAGGCTTAGCAATCAGCCCCAGCATTTT
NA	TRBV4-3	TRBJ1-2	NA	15	CASSQQQGANYGYTF	TGCGCCAGCAGCCAACAACAGGGAGCTAACTATGGCTACACCTTC
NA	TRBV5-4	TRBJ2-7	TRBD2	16	CASSLGPSGGSYEQYF	TGTGCCAGCAGCTTGGGTCCTAGCGGGGGATCATACGAGCAGTACTTC
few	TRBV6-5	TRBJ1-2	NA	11	CAIRSSYGYTF	TGTGCCATCAGGTCCTCCTATGGCTACACCTTC
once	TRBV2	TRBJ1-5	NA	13	CASSEGRYQPQHF	TGTGCCAGCAGTGAAGGACGATATCAGCCCCAGCATTTT
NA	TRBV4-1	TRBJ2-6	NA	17	CASSQPKGGAGANVLTF	TGCGCCAGCAGCCAGCCCAAGGGGGGGGCAGGGGCCAACGTCCTGACTTTC
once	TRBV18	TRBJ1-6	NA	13	CASSPTDNSPLHF	TGTGCCAGCTCGCCGACAGATAATTCACCCCTCCACTTT
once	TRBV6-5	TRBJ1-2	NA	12	CASSGRTDGYTF	TGTGCCAGCAGCGGACGGACAGATGGCTACACCTTC
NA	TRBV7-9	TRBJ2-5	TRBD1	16	CASSNSGQGGSETQYF	TGTGCCAGCAGCAACTCGGGACAGGGCGGTTCAGAGACCCAGTACTTC
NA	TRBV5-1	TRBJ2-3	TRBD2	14	CASRPSGGTDTQYF	TGCGCCAGCAGACCTAGCGGGGGAACAGATACGCAGTATTTT
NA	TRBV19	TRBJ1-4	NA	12	CASSTDPGKLFF	TGTGCCAGTAGTACCGACCCGGGAAAACTGTTTTTT
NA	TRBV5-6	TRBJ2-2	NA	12	CASSWVAGELFF	TGTGCCAGCAGCTGGGTTGCCGGGGAGCTGTTTTTT
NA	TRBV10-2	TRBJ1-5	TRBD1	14	CASSERGQGQTQHF	TGCGCCAGCAGTGAACGAGGACAGGGGCAGACCCAGCATTTT
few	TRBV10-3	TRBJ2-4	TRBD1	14	CAISGGTGLDIQYF	TGTGCCATCAGTGGTGGGACAGGGTTGGACATTCAGTACTTC
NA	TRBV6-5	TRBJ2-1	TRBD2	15	CASSHDGTSSHEQFF	TGTGCCAGCAGCCACGACGGGACTAGTTCTCATGAGCAGTTCTTC
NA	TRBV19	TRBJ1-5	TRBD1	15	CASSIRDRGYQPQHF	TGTGCCAGTAGTATCCGGGACAGGGGTTATCAGCCCCAGCATTTT
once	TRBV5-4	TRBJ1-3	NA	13	CASSLAGPNTIYF	TGTGCCAGCAGCTTGGCGGGGCCGAACACCATATATTTT
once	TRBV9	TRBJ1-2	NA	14	CASSATTGIYGYTF	TGTGCCAGCAGCGCGACAACAGGGATCTATGGCTACACCTTC
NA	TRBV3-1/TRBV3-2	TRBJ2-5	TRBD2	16	CASSDSGGAGRETQYF	TGTGCCAGCAGCGACAGCGGGGGGGCGGGAAGGGAGACCCAGTACTTC
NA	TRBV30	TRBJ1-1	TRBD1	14	CAWSGRTGNTEAFF	TGTGCCTGGAGTGGCCGGACAGGGAACACTGAAGCTTTCTTT
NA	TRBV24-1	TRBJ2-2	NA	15	CATSVADTHTGELFF	TGTGCCACCAGTGTGGCTGATACCCACACCGGGGAGCTGTTTTTT